This T cell receptor beta chain was identified in a study of regulatory T cells in long-lasting Graves disease (dated by TCRdb to the early 2020s). Concerning the study at large: Persistent Graves' disease was defined as antithyroid drug treatment for over 5 years with persistently positive TSH receptor autoantibodies. Persistent Graves' disease patients were compared with newly diagnosed Graves' disease patients by peripheral blood TCR sequencing and RNA sequencing. The study took place in China and was registered as a clinical trial. A total of roughly 33 samples were covered by TCR sequencing, comprising roughly 13 persistent and about 20 newly diagnosed Graves' disease patients. Persistent Graves' disease patients in the clinical cohort had taken antithyroid drugs for about 10.3 years on average. Broad study findings and their caveats: Only peripheral blood was studied, because thyroid tissue, the primary lesion, was inaccessible. Only the TCR beta chain was sequenced and analyzed. Compared with newly diagnosed patients, patients with persistent Graves' disease had lower TCR Shannon entropy and fewer highly expanded clones, which suggests clonal expansion. A larger number of public clonotypes was shared among persistent patients (around 2,700) than among newly diagnosed patients (over 850). The authors noted that the small sample size was a limitation that may lower accuracy. Persistent disease showed preferential use of TRBV28, TRBJ1-2 and TRBJ2-5, whereas newly diagnosed disease favored TRBV20-1 and TRBJ2-1.

The sample's time point label is to be understood as: persistent/refractory GD, antithyroid drugs over 5 years with positive TRAb. For both TCR sequencing and RNA sequencing, RNA was extracted from PBMCs in TRIzol. The diagnosis of Graves' disease was made according to American Thyroid Association guidelines. Patients were recruited from an endocrinology department in Xi'an, China. Each patient gave about 9.1 milliliters of peripheral blood, collected in an EDTA anticoagulant tube. Ficoll Paque Plus density gradient separation was used to isolate PBMCs, and no additional T cell sorting was done. An Agilent 2100 Bioanalyzer and agarose gel were used to check RNA quality, and a NanoDrop 2000 was used to measure RNA concentration. Preparation of the library involved multiplex PCR. The reads were generated on an Illumina HiSeq 4000. To build TCR beta libraries, CDR3 regions were amplified by Arm-PCR using iRepertoire HTBI primers. PCR products were gel purified before sequencing. As for how the authors treated the data: Across samples, about 64 TRBV and roughly 15 TRBJ segments were identified and used for gene usage analysis of CDR3 amino acid clonotypes. COPE and FqMerger were used to merge filtered high-quality paired reads into contigs. Contigs were aligned with BLAST to IMGT TRBV, TRBD and TRBJ reference genes, and CDR3 was defined per IMGT. Any clonotype with a frequency above 0.1% was counted as a highly expanded clone. Shannon entropy served as the measure of repertoire diversity, while the Gini coefficient captured V-J evenness. Public clonotypes were defined as clonotypes shared by more than one individual. Through fastp at Q25 and MiXCR, TCRdb rebuilt clones from the public reads, retaining in-frame beta chains. Rows are unified per CDR3 protein, each entry keeping the most common DNA and genes. These V and J calls rely on TCRdb rather than the paper's analysis. The sample includes over 450,000 distinct CDR3 sequences, with around a fifth observed a single time. The ten largest account for over 6% of the sample.

This clonotype has just a few counts. No cognate antigen has been identified for it. No much larger clone exists at a distance of one base, and base qualities are not known. Relative to germline, V is 2 bases shorter and J is 3 bases shorter, with 8 bases between their ends. The CDR3 starts with the cysteine, ends with the phenylalanine, and has 14 residues. CDR3 DNA is the only sequence kept; it has 42 bases, read in frame from the first base. CDR1 is given as ENHRY and CDR2 as SYGVKD, both from the germline V gene. This sample comprised peripheral blood mononuclear cells (PBMCs), obtained when the disease was refractory, from a patient treated with antithyroid drugs. The chain uses TRBV10-3 and TRBJ1-5; confidence is insufficient to name the D gene. The sequence was obtained from a female donor with Graves disease. At the DNA level, the sequence is TGTGCCATCAGTGAGGAAAAGTCCAATCAGCCCCAGCATTTT. It codes for CAISEEKSNQPQHF.